The entry below gives a single T cell receptor (beta chain) sequence along with its context. The PCR made use of 60 Vbeta and 13 Jbeta primers. TCRdb's table, derived via immunoSEQ multiplex PCR, lists solely in-frame clones and lacks some. The sample gives 150,000 to 180,000 clones, approximately 74% of which show up once; about 2.8% is in the top ten. The CDR3 has 13 residues. Germline trimming cut 8 bases from V and 6 bases from J; bases unmatched to any gene: 9. Germline V gives CDR1 ENHRY, CDR2 SYGVKD. The source of the sample is a study of cytomegalovirus exposure and HLA in healthy donors. The V gene is TRBV10-3, the J gene TRBJ1-2; 7 bases are a match to TRBD1. The sequence came from a man younger than 35 in good health and CMV-seronegative. The sequenced sample was PBMCs. The CDR3 DNA is TGTGCCATCCAACCCGGGACAGTCGATGGCTACACCTTC. Its protein is CAIQPGTVDGYTF.